This TCR beta chain emerged from a study of shared clonotypes between healthy human individuals. In the naive CD8 group, cells lacked CD45RO and were positively selected for CCR7, so terminally differentiated effector memory CD45RA+ cells were left out. Some clones are missing from TCRdb's copy, which holds only in-frame ones; the method was immunoSEQ multiplex PCR. The sample holds under 2,000,000 clones, around 96% seen once. Germline V gene sequence: CDR1 LNHNV, CDR2 YYDKDF (reference sequence). Trimming stripped 5 bases from V and 1 base from J, with 11 bases between. This CDR3 has 14 residues. The V call is TRBV15, the J call TRBJ1-1; D call uncertain. The clonotype was recovered from a man aged 18 to 30 in good health. Sequencing was done on a sample of naive CD8+ T cells sorted from blood. CDR3 region: CATSSIGENTEAFF. The CDR3 bases are TGTGCCACCAGCTCAATTGGCGAGAACACTGAAGCTTTCTTT.